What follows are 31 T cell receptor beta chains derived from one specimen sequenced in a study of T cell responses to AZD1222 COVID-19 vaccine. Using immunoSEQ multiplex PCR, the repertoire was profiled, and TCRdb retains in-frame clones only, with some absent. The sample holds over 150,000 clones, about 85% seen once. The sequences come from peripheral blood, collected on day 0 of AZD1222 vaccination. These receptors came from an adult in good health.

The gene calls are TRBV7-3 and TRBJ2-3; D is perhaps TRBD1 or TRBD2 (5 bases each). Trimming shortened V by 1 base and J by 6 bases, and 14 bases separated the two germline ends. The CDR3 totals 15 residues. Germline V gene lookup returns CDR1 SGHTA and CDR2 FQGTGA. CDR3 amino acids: CASSLRGPSGDTQYF. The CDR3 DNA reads TGTGCCAGCAGCTTAAGGGGCCCATCGGGGGATACGCAGTATTTT.

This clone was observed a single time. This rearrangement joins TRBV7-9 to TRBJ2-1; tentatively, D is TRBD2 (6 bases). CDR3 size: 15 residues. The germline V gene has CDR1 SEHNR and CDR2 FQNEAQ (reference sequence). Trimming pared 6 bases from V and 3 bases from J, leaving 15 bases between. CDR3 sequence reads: CASRSPGTGYNEQFF. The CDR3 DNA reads TGTGCCAGCAGGTCCCCAGGGACTGGCTACAATGAGCAGTTCTTC.

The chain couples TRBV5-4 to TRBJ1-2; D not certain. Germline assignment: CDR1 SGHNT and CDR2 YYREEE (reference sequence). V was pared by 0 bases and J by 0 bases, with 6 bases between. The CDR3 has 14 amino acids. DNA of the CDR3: TGTGCCAGCAGCTTGGGGCAGCCTAACTATGGCTACACCTTC. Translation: CASSLGQPNYGYTF. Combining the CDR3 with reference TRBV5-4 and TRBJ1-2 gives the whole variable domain ETGVTQSPTHLIKTRGQQVTLRCSSQSGHNTVSWYQQALGQGPQFIFQYYREEENGRGNFPPRFSGLQFPNYSSELNVNALELDDSALYLCASSLGQPNYGYTFGSGTRLTVV.

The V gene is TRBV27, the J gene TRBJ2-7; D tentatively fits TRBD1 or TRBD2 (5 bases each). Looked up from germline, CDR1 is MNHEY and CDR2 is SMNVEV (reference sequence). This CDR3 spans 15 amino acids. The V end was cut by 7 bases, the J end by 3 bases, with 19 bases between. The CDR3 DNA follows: TGTGCCAGCACTCTTCGGGGCGGTCTTTTCTACGAGCAGTACTTC. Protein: CASTLRGGLFYEQYF.

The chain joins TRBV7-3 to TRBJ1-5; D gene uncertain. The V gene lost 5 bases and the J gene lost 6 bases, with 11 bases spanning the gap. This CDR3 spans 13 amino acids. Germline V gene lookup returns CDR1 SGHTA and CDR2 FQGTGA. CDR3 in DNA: TGTGCCAGCAGCCGTGATAACAGTCAGCCCCAGCATTTT. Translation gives CASSRDNSQPQHF.

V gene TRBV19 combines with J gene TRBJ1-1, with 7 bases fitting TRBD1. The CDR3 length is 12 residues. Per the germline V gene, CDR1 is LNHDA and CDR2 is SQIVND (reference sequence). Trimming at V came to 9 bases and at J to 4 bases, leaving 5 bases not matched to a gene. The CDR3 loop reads CASGPGGTEAFF. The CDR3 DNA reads TGTGCCAGCGGACCAGGGGGCACTGAAGCTTTCTTT.

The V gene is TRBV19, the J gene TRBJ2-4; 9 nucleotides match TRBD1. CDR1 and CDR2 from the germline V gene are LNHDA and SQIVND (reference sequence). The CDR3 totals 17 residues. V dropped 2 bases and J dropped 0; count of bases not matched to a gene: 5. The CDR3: CASSIFPTGGAKNIQYF. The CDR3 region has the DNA TGTGCCAGTAGTATATTTCCGACAGGGGGAGCCAAAAACATTCAGTACTTC. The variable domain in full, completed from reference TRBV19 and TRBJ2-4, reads DGGITQSPKYLFRKEGQNVTLSCEQNLNHDAMYWYRQDPGQGLRLIYYSQIVNDFQKGDIAEGYSVSREKKESFPLTVTSAQKNPTAFYLCASSIFPTGGAKNIQYFGAGTRLSVL.

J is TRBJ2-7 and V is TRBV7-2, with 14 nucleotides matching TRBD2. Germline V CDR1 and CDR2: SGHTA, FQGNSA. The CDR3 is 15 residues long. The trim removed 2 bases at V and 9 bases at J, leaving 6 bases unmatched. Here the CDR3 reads CASSLSGTSGSAQYF. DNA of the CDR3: TGTGCCAGCAGCTTATCCGGGACTAGCGGGAGCGCGCAGTACTTC.

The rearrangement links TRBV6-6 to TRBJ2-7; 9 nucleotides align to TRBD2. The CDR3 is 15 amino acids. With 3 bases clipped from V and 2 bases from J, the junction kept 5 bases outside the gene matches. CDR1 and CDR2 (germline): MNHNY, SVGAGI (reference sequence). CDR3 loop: CASSYPAGGTYEQYF. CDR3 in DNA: TGTGCCAGCAGTTATCCCGCGGGAGGGACCTACGAGCAGTACTTC.

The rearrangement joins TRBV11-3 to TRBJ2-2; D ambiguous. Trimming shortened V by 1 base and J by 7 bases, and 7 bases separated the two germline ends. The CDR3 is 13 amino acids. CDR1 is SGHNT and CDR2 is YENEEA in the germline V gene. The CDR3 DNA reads TGTGCCAGCAGCTTAGTTGACATCGGGGAGCTGTTTTTT. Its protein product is CASSLVDIGELFF.

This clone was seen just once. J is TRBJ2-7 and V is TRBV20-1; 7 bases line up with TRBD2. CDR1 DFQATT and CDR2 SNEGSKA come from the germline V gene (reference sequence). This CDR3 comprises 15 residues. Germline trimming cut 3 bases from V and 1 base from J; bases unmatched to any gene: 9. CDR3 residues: CSASPRDYRSYEQYF. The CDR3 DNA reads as TGCAGTGCTAGTCCCAGGGACTACCGGTCCTACGAGCAGTACTTC.

CDR3 region: CASSYRNRGYGYTF. In DNA, the CDR3 is TGTGCCAGCAGTTACCGTAACAGGGGCTATGGCTACACCTTC. The chain is built from TRBV6-5 and TRBJ1-2; 7 bases line up with TRBD1. Germline V gene data show CDR1 as MNHEY and CDR2 as SVGAGI. With V trimmed by 2 bases and J by 4 bases, 4 bases remained unmatched. The CDR3 length is 14 residues.

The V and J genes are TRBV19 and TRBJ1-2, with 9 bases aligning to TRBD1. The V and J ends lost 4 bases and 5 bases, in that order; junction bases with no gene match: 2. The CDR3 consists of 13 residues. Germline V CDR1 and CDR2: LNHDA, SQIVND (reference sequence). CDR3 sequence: CASSRDRVYGYTF. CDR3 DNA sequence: TGTGCCAGTAGTAGGGACAGGGTGTATGGCTACACCTTC.

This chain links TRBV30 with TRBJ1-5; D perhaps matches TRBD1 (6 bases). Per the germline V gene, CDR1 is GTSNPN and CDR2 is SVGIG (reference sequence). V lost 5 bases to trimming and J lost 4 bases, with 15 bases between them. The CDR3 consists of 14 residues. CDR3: CAWSPLGGNQPQHF. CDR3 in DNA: TGTGCCTGGTCCCCCTTAGGGGGGAATCAGCCCCAGCATTTT. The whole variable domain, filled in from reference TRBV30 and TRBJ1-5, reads SQTIHQWPATLVQPVGSPLSLECTVEGTSNPNLYWYRQAAGRGLQLLFYSVGIGQISSEVPQNLSASRPQDRQFILSSKKLLLSDSGFYLCAWSPLGGNQPQHFGDGTRLSIL.

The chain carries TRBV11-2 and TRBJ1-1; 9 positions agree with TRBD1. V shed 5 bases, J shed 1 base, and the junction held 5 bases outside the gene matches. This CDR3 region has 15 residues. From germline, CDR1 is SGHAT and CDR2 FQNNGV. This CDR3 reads CASSPRTGANTEAFF. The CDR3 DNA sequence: TGTGCCAGCAGCCCACGGACAGGGGCGAACACTGAAGCTTTCTTT.

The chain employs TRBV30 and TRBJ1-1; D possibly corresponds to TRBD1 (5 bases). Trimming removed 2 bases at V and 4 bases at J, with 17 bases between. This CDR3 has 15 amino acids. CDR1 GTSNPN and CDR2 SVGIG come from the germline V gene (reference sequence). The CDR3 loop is CAWSHSGQGGTEAFF. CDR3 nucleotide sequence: TGTGCCTGGAGTCATTCAGGGCAGGGCGGCACTGAAGCTTTCTTT.

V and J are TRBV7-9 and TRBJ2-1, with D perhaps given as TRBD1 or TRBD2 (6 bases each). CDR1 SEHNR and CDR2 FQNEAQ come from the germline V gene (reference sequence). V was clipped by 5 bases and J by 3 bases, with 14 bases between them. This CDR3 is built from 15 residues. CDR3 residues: CASSGGLGGYNEQFF. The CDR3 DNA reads TGTGCCAGCAGCGGAGGGTTAGGGGGCTACAATGAGCAGTTCTTC.

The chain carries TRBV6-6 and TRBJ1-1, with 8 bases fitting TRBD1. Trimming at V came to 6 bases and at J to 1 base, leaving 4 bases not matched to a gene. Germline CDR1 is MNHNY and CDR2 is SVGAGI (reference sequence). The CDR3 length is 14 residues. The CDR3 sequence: CASRDRVGNTEAFF. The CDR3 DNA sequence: TGTGCCAGCAGGGACAGGGTCGGGAACACTGAAGCTTTCTTT.

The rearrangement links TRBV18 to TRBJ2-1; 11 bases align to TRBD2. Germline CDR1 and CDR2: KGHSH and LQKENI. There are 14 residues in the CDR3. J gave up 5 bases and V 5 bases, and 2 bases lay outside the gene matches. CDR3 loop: CASSRGLADNEQFF. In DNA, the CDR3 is TGTGCCAGCTCAAGGGGACTAGCGGACAATGAGCAGTTCTTC.

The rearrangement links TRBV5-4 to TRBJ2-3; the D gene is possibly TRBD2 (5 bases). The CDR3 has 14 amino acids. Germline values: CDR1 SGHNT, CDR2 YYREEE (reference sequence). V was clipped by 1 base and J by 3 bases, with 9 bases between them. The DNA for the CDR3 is TGTGCCAGCAGCTTGAGGGAGAGGACAGATACGCAGTATTTT. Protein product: CASSLRERTDTQYF.

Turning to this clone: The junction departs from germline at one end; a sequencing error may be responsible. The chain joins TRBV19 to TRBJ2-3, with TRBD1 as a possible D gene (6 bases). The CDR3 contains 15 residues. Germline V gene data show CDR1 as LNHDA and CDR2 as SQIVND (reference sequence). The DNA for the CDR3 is TGTGCCAGTAATATAGTCGGGGCAGGGGCAGATACGCAGTATTTT. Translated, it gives CASNIVGAGADTQYF.

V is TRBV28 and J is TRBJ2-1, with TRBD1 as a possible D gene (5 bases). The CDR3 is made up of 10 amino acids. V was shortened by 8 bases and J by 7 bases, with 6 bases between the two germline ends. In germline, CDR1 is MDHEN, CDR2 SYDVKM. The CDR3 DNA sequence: TGTGCCAGCGGGGCAAATGAGCAGTTCTTC. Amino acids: CASGANEQFF.

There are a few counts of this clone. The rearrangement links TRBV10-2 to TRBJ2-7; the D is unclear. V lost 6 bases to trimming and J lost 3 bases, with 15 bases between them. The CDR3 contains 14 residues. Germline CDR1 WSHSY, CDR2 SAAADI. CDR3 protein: CASSLDGVNYEQYF. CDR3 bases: TGCGCCAGCAGCCTCGATGGCGTTAACTACGAGCAGTACTTC.

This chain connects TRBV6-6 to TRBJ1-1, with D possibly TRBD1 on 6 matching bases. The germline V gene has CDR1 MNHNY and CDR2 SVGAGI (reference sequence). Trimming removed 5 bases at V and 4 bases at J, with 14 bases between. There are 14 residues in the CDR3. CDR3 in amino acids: CASSAQQGSTEAFF. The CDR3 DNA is TGTGCCAGCAGTGCACAACAGGGTAGCACTGAAGCTTTCTTT.

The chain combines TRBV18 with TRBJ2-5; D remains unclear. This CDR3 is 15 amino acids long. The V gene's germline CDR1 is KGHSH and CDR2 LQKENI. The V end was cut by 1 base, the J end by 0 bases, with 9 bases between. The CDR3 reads CASSPQFTDQETQYF. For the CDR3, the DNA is TGTGCCAGCTCACCACAGTTCACAGACCAAGAGACCCAGTACTTC.

The CDR3 protein is CASRLIQGRFYYEQYF. The CDR3 DNA reads TGTGCCAGCAGACTCATCCAGGGCAGATTTTACTACGAGCAGTACTTC. The V call is TRBV28, the J call TRBJ2-7; TRBD1 is a possible D gene (5 bases). V lost 6 bases and J 3 bases, leaving 21 bases between the germline ends. Germline CDR1 is MDHEN and CDR2 is SYDVKM. This CDR3 spans 16 amino acids.

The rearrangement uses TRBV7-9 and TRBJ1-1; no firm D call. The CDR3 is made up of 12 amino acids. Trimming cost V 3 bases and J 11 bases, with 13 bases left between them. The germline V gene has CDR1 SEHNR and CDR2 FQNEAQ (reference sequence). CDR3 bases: TGTGCCAGCAGCTTCAGTGGGCAGCCGGCTTTCTTT. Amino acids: CASSFSGQPAFF.

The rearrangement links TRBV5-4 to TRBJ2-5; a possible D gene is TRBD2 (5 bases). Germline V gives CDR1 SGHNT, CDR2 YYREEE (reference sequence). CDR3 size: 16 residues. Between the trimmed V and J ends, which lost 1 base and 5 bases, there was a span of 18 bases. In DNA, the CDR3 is TGTGCCAGCAGCTTGTGGGGAAGTGCAGCGGTGGAGACCCAGTACTTC. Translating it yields CASSLWGSAAVETQYF.

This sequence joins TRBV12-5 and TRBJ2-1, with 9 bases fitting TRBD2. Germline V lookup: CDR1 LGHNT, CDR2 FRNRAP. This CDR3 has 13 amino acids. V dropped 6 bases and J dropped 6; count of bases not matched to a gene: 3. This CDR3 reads CASGREGPNEQFF. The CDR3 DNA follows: TGTGCTAGTGGGCGGGAGGGCCCCAATGAGCAGTTCTTC.

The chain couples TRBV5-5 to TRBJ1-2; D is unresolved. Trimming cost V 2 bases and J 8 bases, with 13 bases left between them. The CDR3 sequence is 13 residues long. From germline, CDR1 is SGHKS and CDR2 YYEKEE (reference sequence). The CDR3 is CASSFEGWRGYTF. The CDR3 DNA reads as TGTGCCAGCAGCTTTGAAGGGTGGCGGGGCTACACCTTC. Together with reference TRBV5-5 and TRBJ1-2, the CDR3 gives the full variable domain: DAGVTQSPTHLIKTRGQQVTLRCSPISGHKSVSWYQQVLGQGPQFIFQYYEKEERGRGNFPDRFSARQFPNYSSELNVNALLLGDSALYLCASSFEGWRGYTFGSGTRLTVV.

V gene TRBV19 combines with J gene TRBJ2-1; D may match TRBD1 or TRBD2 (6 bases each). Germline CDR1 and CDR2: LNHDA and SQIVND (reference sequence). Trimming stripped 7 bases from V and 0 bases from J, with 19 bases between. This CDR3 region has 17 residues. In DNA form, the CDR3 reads TGTGCCAGTACAGGTCAGGGGAGGAACTCCTCCTACAATGAGCAGTTCTTC. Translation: CASTGQGRNSSYNEQFF.